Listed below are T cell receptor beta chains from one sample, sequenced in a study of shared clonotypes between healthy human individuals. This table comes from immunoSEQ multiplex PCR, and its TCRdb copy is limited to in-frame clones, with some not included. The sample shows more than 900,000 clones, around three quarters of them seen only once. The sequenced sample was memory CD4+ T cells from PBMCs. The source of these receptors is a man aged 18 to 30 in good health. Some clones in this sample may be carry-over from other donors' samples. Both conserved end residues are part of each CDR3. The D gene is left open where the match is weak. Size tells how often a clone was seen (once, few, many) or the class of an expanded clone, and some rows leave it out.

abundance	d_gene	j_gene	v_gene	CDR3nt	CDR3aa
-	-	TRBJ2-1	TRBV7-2	TGTGCCAGCAGCCGTGAGCGGTTGTCCTACAATGAGCAGTTCTTC	CASSRERLSYNEQFF
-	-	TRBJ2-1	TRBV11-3	TGTGCCAGCAGCCCCGGTGGAGAACACAATGAGCAGTTCTTC	CASSPGGEHNEQFF
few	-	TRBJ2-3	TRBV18	TGTGCCAGCTCACTTACAGGGCTCACAGATACGCAGTATTTT	CASSLTGLTDTQYF
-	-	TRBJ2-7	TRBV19	TGTGCCAGTAGTAGGGACGGTTTTTGGCAGTACTTC	CASSRDGFWQYF
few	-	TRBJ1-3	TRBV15	TGTGCCACCAGCAGAGATGCGGCTGGAAACACCATATATTTT	CATSRDAAGNTIYF
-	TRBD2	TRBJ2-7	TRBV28	TGTGCCAGCAGTGTTCAACGGGGGGTCCCCTACGAGCAGTACTTC	CASSVQRGVPYEQYF
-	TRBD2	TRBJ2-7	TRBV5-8	TGTGCCAGCAGCTTTACGCCTAGCGGGAGGGGTGCGTACGAGCAGTACTTC	CASSFTPSGRGAYEQYF
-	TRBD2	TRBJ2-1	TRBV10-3	TGTGCCATCAGCCGACTAGCGGGAAACAATGAGCAGTTCTTC	CAISRLAGNNEQFF
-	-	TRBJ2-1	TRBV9	TGTGCCAGCAGCGCCCGGGGACCCTCCTACAATGAGCAGTTCTTC	CASSARGPSYNEQFF
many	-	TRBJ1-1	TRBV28	TGTGCCAGCAGTCCGTTCCTCAGGAACACTGAAGCTTTCTTT	CASSPFLRNTEAFF
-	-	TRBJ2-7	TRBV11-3	TGTGCCAGCAGCTTAGGGGGGGACAATCACGAGCAGTACTTC	CASSLGGDNHEQYF